Listed below are T cell receptor beta chains from one sample, sequenced in a study of CD8+CD57+ T cells in acquired aplastic anemia. Via MiXCR, TCRdb re-called the reads, giving one row per CDR3 protein. The sample consists of about 160,000 distinct CDR3 sequences, roughly 48% of them appearing once. Source material: sorted CD4+, CD8+, or CD8+CD57+ T cells (not recorded which) from PBMCs. These receptors were collected from a human donor in good health. Each CDR3 is given with its conserved first and last residue. Fields, in order: CDR3 DNA, CDR3 protein, J gene, V gene, D gene, clone size. A D gene is named only where the DNA matches it firmly. A row's size may be missing; if present it is once, few, many or a size class.

TGCAGTGCTAGAGGGATTGGACGGAGTCAAGAGACCCAGTACTTC	CSARGIGRSQETQYF	TRBJ2-5	TRBV20-1	-	-
TGTGCCAGCAGAAACGGGAGGAACACTGAAGCTTTCTTT	CASRNGRNTEAFF	TRBJ1-1	TRBV6-5	-	-
TGTGCCAGCAGTTTCGGACTAGCGCGAGCGGGTACGCAGTATTTT	CASSFGLARAGTQYF	TRBJ2-3	TRBV3-1	TRBD2	-
TGTGCCAGCAGATTGACAGGGGGTCCCTACGAGCAGTACTTC	CASRLTGGPYEQYF	TRBJ2-7	TRBV6-1	TRBD1	once
TGTGCTAGCAGTTCTAGCGGCCCTGGGACCCAGTACTTC	CASSSSGPGTQYF	TRBJ2-5	TRBV7-7	TRBD2	-
TGTGCCAGCAGTGAACCCGGCAGGGTAACCGGCGAGCAGTACTTC	CASSEPGRVTGEQYF	TRBJ2-7	TRBV6-1	-	many
TGTGCCAGCAGCGCGCAGGTAGCCCAGTACTTC	CASSAQVAQYF	TRBJ2-5	TRBV7-2	-	-
TGCAGTGCCAGCAGCCTCTGGGGGGGGACTAGCACAGATACGCAGTATTTT	CSASSLWGGTSTDTQYF	TRBJ2-3	TRBV20-1	TRBD2	-
TGTGCCAGCTTCCACAGGAGGGGTAGGGGTGAGCAGTACTTC	CASFHRRGRGEQYF	TRBJ2-7	TRBV7-2	-	-
TGTGCCAGCAGTTACGGTCCTCCCGCCAATTCACCCCTCCACTTT	CASSYGPPANSPLHF	TRBJ1-6	TRBV6-2/TRBV6-3	-	many
TGTGCCAGCAGCTTATATTACGATCAGCCCCAGCATTTT	CASSLYYDQPQHF	TRBJ1-5	TRBV7-8	-	many
TGTGCCAGCAGGAAGACAGGTAACACTGAAGCTTTCTTT	CASRKTGNTEAFF	TRBJ1-1	TRBV6-1	-	many
TGCAGTCCAAAACGGGGACTGGAGACCCAGTACTTC	CSPKRGLETQYF	TRBJ2-5	TRBV20-1	-	-
TGTGCCAGCAGCCATCTCCCAGGGCAGGGCTTCGGTCACACTGAAGCTTTCTTT	CASSHLPGQGFGHTEAFF	TRBJ1-1	TRBV4-2	-	many
TGCGCCAGCAGCAGGGACACCAACTATGGCTACACCTTC	CASSRDTNYGYTF	TRBJ1-2	TRBV10-1	-	few
TGTGCCAGCAGCTTAGCGGGCAGCAACTATGGCTACACCTTC	CASSLAGSNYGYTF	TRBJ1-2	TRBV7-2	-	many
TGTGCCAGCAGTTCGGGACAGGGGGTCTATCAGCCCCAGCATTTT	CASSSGQGVYQPQHF	TRBJ1-5	TRBV12-3/TRBV12-4	TRBD1	-
TGTGCCAGCAGCTCTCATCCTAGCGGGAGGGGCCCACATTTT	CASSSHPSGRGPHF	TRBJ2-3	TRBV7-2	TRBD2	few
TGTGCCAGTAGTATAGACTGGGACACCATGCGGCCCCAGCATTTT	CASSIDWDTMRPQHF	TRBJ1-5	TRBV19	-	many
TGCGCCAGCCCTCTCTCGAGCTCTGGGGCCAACGTCCTGACTTTC	CASPLSSSGANVLTF	TRBJ2-6	TRBV5-1	-	many
TGTGCCAGCAGTGAACAGGGGGCGCATAATGAAAAACTGTTTTTT	CASSEQGAHNEKLFF	TRBJ1-4	TRBV6-1	TRBD1	many
TGTGCCACCAGACCTGGGAACACTGAAGCTTTCTTT	CATRPGNTEAFF	TRBJ1-1	TRBV25-1	-	few
TGCAGTGCTAGTGGACAGGGGAGGGAGCAGTACTTC	CSASGQGREQYF	TRBJ2-7	TRBV20-1	TRBD1	once
TGTGCCAGCACCTCCTCTCGCGAGAGTTACGAGCAGTACTTC	CASTSSRESYEQYF	TRBJ2-7	TRBV7-8	-	-
TGCGCCAGCAGCCAAGATGATGGGTGGGAGCAGTACTTC	CASSQDDGWEQYF	TRBJ2-7	TRBV4-3	-	many
TGTGCCAGCAGTTATTATCTTACAGTTGATGAACAGCCCCAGCATTTT	CASSYYLTVDEQPQHF	TRBJ1-5	TRBV6-2/TRBV6-3	-	few
TGTGCCAGTAGTACAGGATCCTCTGGAAACACCATATATTTT	CASSTGSSGNTIYF	TRBJ1-3	TRBV19	-	many
TGCAGCGTTAGTGAGACACCTAACACTGAAGCTTTCTTT	CSVSETPNTEAFF	TRBJ1-1	TRBV29-1	-	-
TGCAGTGCAATTTCGGGACAGCTCTATGGCTACACCTTC	CSAISGQLYGYTF	TRBJ1-2	TRBV20-1	TRBD1	-
TGTGCCAGCATGGGCCCCAATCCACCCCTCCACTTT	CASMGPNPPLHF	TRBJ1-6	TRBV2	-	-
TGTGCTCATGGCCGGGGTGAAGCTTTCTTT	CAHGRGEAFF	TRBJ1-1	TRBV6-1	-	many
TGTGCCAGCCTTTTAGGGTTCCGGGCCAGCAAAACGAGCTCCTACAATGAGCAGTTCTTC	CASLLGFRASKTSSYNEQFF	TRBJ2-1	TRBV13	-	-
TGTGCCAGCAGATTACAGGGGTACGATTCACCCCTCCACTTT	CASRLQGYDSPLHF	TRBJ1-6	TRBV27	TRBD1	many
TGCAGCGTTGACAGGGTCAACTATGGCTACACCTTC	CSVDRVNYGYTF	TRBJ1-2	TRBV29-1	-	-